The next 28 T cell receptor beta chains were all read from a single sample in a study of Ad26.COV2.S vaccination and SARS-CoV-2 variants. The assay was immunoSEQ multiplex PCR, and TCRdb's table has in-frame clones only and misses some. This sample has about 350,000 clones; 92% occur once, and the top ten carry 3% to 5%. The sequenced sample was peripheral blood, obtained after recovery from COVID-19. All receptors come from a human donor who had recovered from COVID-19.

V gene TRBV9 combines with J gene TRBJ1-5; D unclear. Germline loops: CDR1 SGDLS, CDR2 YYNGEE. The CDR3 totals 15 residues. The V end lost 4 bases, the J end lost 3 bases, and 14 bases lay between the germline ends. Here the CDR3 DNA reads TGTGCCAGCAGCCCAGGAGAACACCCCAATCAGCCCCAGCATTTT. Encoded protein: CASSPGEHPNQPQHF.

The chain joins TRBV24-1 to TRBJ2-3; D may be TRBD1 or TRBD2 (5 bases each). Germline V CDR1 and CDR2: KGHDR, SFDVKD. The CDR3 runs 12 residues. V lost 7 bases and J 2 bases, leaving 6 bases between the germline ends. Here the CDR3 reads CATSGTTDTQYF. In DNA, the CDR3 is TGTGCCACCAGCGGGACCACAGATACGCAGTATTTT.

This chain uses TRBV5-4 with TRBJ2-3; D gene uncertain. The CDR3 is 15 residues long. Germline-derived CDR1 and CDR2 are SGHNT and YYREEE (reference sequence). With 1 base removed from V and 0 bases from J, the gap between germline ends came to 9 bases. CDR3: CASSLKSSSTDTQYF. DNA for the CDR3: TGTGCCAGCAGCTTGAAGTCCTCTAGCACAGATACGCAGTATTTT.

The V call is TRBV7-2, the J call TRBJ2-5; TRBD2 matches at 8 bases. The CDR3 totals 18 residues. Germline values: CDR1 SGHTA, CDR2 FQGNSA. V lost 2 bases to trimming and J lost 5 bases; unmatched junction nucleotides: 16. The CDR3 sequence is CASSLSDVTGGPFETQYF. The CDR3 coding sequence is TGTGCCAGCAGCTTATCCGATGTGACGGGGGGGCCGTTTGAGACCCAGTACTTC.

Here the CDR3 reads CASSKAGLPTSAFF. In nucleotides, the CDR3 is TGTGCCAGTAGTAAGGCGGGACTCCCGACGTCAGCTTTCTTT. This sequence joins TRBV19 and TRBJ1-1; weak D call: TRBD1 (5 bases). The germline CDR1 and CDR2 sequences are LNHDA and SQIVND (reference sequence). Trimming cost V 4 bases and J 10 bases, with 19 bases left between them. This CDR3 region has 14 residues.

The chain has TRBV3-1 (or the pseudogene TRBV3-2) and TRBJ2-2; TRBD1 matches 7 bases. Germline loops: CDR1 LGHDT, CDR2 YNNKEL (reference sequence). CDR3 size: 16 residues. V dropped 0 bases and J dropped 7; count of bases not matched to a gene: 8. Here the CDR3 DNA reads TGTGCCAGCAGCCAAGACGGCAGGGGGTGGATCGGGGAGCTGTTTTTT. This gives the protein CASSQDGRGWIGELFF.

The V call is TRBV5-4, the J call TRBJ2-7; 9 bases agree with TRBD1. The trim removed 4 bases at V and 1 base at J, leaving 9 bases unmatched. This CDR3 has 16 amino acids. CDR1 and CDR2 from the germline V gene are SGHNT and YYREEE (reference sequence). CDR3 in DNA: TGTGCCAGCAGCGACCTGGACAGGGGTCGATCCTACGAGCAGTACTTC. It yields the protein CASSDLDRGRSYEQYF.

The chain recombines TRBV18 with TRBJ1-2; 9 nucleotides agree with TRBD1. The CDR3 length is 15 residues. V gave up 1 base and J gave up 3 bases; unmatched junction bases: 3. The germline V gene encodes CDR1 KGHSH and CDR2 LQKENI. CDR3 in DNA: TGTGCCAGCTCACCACAGACAGGGGGACACTATGGCTACACCTTC. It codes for CASSPQTGGHYGYTF.

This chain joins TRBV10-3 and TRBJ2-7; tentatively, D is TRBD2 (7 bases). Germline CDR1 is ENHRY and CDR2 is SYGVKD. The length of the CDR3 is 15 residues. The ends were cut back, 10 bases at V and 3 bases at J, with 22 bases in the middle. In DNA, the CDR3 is TGTGCCACCGAGGGAAAGGGGGGGAGCCTCTACGAGCAGTACTTC. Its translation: CATEGKGGSLYEQYF.

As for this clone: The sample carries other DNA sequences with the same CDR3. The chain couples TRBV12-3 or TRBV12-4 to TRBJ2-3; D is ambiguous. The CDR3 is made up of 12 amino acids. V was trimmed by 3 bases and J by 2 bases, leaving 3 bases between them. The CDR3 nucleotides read TGTGCCAGCAGTTTCAACACAGATACGCAGTATTTT. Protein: CASSFNTDTQYF.

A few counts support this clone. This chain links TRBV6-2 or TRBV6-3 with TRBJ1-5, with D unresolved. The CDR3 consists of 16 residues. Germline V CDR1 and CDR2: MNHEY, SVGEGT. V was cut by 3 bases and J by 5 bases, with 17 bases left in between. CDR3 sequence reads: CASSYNFEAFDQPQHF. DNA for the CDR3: TGTGCCAGCAGTTATAATTTCGAGGCATTTGATCAGCCCCAGCATTTT.

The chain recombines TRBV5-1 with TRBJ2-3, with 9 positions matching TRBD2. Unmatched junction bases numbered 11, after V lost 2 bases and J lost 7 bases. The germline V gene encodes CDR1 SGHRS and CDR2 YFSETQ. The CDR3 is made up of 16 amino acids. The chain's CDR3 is CASSFSSSGGSNTQYF. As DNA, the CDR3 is TGCGCCAGCAGCTTTTCTAGTAGCGGGGGTTCAAATACGCAGTATTTT. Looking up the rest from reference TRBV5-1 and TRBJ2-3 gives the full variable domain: KAGVTQTPRYLIKTRGQQVTLSCSPISGHRSVSWYQQTPGQGLQFLFEYFSETQRNKGNFPGRFSGRQFSNSRSEMNVSTLELGDSALYLCASSFSSSGGSNTQYFGPGTRLTVL.

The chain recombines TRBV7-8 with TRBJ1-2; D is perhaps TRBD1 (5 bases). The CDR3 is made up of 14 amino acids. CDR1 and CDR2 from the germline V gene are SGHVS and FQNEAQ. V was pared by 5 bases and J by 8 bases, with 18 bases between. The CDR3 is CASSRGRDAWGYTF. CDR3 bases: TGTGCCAGCAGCCGGGGACGAGATGCCTGGGGCTACACCTTC.

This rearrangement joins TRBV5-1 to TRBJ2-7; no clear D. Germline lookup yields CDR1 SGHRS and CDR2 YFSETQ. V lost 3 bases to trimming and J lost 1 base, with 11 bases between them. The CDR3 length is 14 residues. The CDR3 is CASSSDANSYEQYF. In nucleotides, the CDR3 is TGCGCCAGCAGCTCCGACGCGAATTCCTACGAGCAGTACTTC. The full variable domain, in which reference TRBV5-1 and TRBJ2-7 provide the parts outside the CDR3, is KAGVTQTPRYLIKTRGQQVTLSCSPISGHRSVSWYQQTPGQGLQFLFEYFSETQRNKGNFPGRFSGRQFSNSRSEMNVSTLELGDSALYLCASSSDANSYEQYFGPGTRLTVT.

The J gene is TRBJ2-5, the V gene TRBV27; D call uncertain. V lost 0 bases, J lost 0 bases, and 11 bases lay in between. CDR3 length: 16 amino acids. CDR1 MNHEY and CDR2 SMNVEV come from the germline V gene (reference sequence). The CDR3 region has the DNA TGTGCCAGCAGTTTATCCCCTGACCGACACCAAGAGACCCAGTACTTC. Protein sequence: CASSLSPDRHQETQYF.

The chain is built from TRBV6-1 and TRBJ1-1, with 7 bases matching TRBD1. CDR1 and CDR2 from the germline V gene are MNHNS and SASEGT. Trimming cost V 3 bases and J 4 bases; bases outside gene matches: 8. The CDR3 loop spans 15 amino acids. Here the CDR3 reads CASSDGGGQRTEAFF. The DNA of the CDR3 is TGTGCCAGCAGTGATGGAGGGGGCCAGCGCACTGAAGCTTTCTTT.

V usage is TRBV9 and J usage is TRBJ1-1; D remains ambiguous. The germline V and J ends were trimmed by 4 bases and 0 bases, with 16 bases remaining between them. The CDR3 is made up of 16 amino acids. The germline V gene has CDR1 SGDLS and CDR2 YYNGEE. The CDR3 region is CASSPRERWVNTEAFF. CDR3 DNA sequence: TGTGCCAGCAGCCCTCGAGAGAGGTGGGTGAACACTGAAGCTTTCTTT.

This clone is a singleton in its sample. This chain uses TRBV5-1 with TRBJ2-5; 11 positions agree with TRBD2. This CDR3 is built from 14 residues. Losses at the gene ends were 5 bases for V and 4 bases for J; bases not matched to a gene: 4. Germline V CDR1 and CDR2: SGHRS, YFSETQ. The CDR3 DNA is TGCGCCAGCAGTCTAGCGGGGGGAGCAGAGACCCAGTACTTC. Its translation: CASSLAGGAETQYF.

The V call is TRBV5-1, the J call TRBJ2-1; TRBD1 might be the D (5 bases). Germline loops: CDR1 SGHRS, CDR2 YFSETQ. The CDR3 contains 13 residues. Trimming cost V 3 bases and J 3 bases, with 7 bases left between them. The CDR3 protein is CASSSQGYNEQFF. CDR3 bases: TGCGCCAGCAGCTCGCAGGGCTACAATGAGCAGTTCTTC.

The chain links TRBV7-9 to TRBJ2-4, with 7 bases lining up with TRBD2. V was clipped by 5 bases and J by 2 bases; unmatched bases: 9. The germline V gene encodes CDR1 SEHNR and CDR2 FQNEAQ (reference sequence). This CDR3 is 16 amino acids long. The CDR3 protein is CASSLLGEGPKNIQYF. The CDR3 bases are TGTGCCAGCAGCCTCTTGGGGGAGGGACCCAAAAACATTCAGTACTTC.

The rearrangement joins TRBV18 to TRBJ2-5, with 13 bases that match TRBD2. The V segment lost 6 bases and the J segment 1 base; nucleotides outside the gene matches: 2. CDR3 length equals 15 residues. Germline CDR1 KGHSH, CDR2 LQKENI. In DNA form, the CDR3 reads TGTGCCAGCTCCTGGACTAGCGGGGGCCAAGAGACCCAGTACTTC. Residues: CASSWTSGGQETQYF.

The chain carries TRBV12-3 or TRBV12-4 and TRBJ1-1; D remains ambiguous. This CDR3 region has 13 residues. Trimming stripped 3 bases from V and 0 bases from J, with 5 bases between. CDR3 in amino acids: CASSFGMNTEAFF. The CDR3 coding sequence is TGTGCCAGCAGTTTTGGTATGAACACTGAAGCTTTCTTT.

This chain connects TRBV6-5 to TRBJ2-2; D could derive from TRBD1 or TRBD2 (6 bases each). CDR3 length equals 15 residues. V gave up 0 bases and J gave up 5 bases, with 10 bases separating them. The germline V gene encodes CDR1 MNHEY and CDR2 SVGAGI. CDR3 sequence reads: CASSYSGGRTGELFF. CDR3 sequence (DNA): TGTGCCAGCAGTTACTCGGGGGGCCGGACCGGGGAGCTGTTTTTT.

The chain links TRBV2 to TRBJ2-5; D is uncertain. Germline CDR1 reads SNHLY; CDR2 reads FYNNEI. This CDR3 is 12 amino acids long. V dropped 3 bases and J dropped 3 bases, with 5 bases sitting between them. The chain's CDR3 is CASSDPKETQYF. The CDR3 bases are TGTGCCAGCAGTGACCCGAAAGAGACCCAGTACTTC. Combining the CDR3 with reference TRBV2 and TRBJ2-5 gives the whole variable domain EPEVTQTPSHQVTQMGQEVILRCVPISNHLYFYWYRQILGQKVEFLVSFYNNEISEKSEIFDDQFSVERPDGSNFTLKIRSTKLEDSAMYFCASSDPKETQYFGPGTRLLVL.

The CDR3 coding sequence is TGTGCCAGCAGTTACTCGATACTCCGGGGCAGTGGGACCCAGTACTTC. Amino acid sequence: CASSYSILRGSGTQYF. V and J are TRBV6-2 or TRBV6-3 and TRBJ2-5, with D possibly being TRBD1 or TRBD2 (5 bases each). The CDR3 totals 16 residues. Trimming shortened V by 0 bases and J by 7 bases, and 18 bases separated the two germline ends. The germline V gene has CDR1 MNHEY and CDR2 SVGEGT.

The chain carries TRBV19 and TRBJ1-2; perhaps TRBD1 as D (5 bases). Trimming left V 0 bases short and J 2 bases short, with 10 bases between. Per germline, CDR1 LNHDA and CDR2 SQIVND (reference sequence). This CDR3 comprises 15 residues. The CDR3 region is CASSIDLGANYGYTF. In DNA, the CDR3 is TGTGCCAGTAGTATAGATCTTGGGGCCAACTATGGCTACACCTTC. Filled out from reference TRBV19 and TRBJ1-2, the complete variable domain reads DGGITQSPKYLFRKEGQNVTLSCEQNLNHDAMYWYRQDPGQGLRLIYYSQIVNDFQKGDIAEGYSVSREKKESFPLTVTSAQKNPTAFYLCASSIDLGANYGYTFGSGTRLTVV.

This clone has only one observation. The CDR3 loop reads CASTQGSSEAAGAYNEQFF. The CDR3 DNA sequence: TGTGCCAGCACCCAGGGTTCCTCCGAGGCAGCGGGGGCCTACAATGAGCAGTTCTTC. The chain recombines TRBV7-2 with TRBJ2-1, with 8 bases aligning to TRBD2. CDR1 is SGHTA, CDR2 FQGNSA, per germline. This CDR3 has 19 amino acids. J gave up 2 bases and V 7 bases, and 19 bases lay outside the gene matches.

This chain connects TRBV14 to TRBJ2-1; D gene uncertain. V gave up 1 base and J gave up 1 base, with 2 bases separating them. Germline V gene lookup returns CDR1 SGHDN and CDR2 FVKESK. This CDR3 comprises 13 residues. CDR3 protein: CASSQASYNEQFF. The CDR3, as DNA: TGTGCCAGCAGCCAAGCATCCTACAATGAGCAGTTCTTC.